The next 31 T cell receptor beta chains were all read from a single sample in a study of T cell responses to AZD1222 COVID-19 vaccine. Clones were read by immunoSEQ multiplex PCR, and TCRdb kept only the in-frame ones, dropping some. This sample carries around 120,000 clones, about 85% of them seen once, and the ten largest clones take 6.2%. The sequences come from peripheral blood, collected on day 0 of AZD1222 vaccination. The receptors here all came from an adult in good health.

The chain links TRBV27 to TRBJ1-1; 8 bases align to TRBD1. J gave up 0 bases and V 6 bases, and 3 bases lay outside the gene matches. The CDR3 runs 14 residues. Germline V lookup: CDR1 MNHEY, CDR2 SMNVEV (reference sequence). CDR3 DNA: TGTGCCAGCAGGCCAGGGGGCGTGAACACTGAAGCTTTCTTT. Translating gives CASRPGGVNTEAFF.

The rearrangement joins TRBV2 to TRBJ2-3; 10 nucleotides match TRBD2. This CDR3 comprises 16 residues. Germline V gives CDR1 SNHLY, CDR2 FYNNEI. The trim removed 6 bases at V and 5 bases at J, leaving 11 bases unmatched. CDR3 protein: CASSQDSGGIVDTQYF. The CDR3 coding sequence is TGTGCCAGCAGCCAGGATAGCGGGGGGATTGTAGATACGCAGTATTTT.

CDR3 protein: CSASWRENTEAFF. In DNA, the CDR3 is TGCAGTGCTAGTTGGCGGGAGAACACTGAAGCTTTCTTT. The V call is TRBV20-1, the J call TRBJ1-1; D is ambiguous. Trimming took 3 bases from V and 1 from J, leaving 9 bases between them. The germline V gene has CDR1 DFQATT and CDR2 SNEGSKA (reference sequence). The CDR3 is 13 amino acids.

In its sample, this clone was seen once. The V gene is TRBV11-2, the J gene TRBJ2-7; 7 positions match TRBD1. V was pared by 0 bases and J by 6 bases, with 2 bases of the junction left unmatched. The CDR3 spans 13 residues. Germline V gene lookup returns CDR1 SGHAT and CDR2 FQNNGV. The CDR3 coding sequence is TGTGCCAGCAGCTTAGATCCAGGGGGCGAGCAGTACTTC. This sequence encodes CASSLDPGGEQYF.

The chain links TRBV5-8 to TRBJ2-1, with 8 bases identical to TRBD2. V trimming: 1 base; J trimming: 3 bases; junction bases outside the gene matches: 6. CDR1 is SGHTS and CDR2 is YDEGEE in the germline V gene. The CDR3 runs to 16 residues. The CDR3 is CASSLKPTSGYNEQFF. The CDR3 nucleotides are TGTGCCAGCAGCTTGAAGCCAACTAGCGGCTACAATGAGCAGTTCTTC.

The rearrangement links TRBV2 to TRBJ1-1; D might be TRBD1 (5 bases). Trimming stripped 3 bases from V and 5 bases from J, with 10 bases between. CDR1 is SNHLY, CDR2 FYNNEI, per germline. This CDR3 contains 13 residues. In nucleotides, the CDR3 is TGTGCCAGCAGTGATGCAGGGTGGACTGAAGCTTTCTTT. Translation gives CASSDAGWTEAFF.

The CDR3 bases are TGTGCCAGCGAACCGGCGCGATACGAGCAGTACTTC. Encoded protein: CASEPARYEQYF. V gene TRBV6-5 combines with J gene TRBJ2-7; no clear D. CDR3 length: 12 residues. Germline CDR1 is MNHEY and CDR2 is SVGAGI. V was clipped by 8 bases and J by 4 bases, with 12 bases between them.

In this sample, this clone turned up a few times. The CDR3 DNA sequence: TGTGCCAGCAGCCAAGGGTTCGGCACCGGGGAGCTGTTTTTT. Translation: CASSQGFGTGELFF. The chain carries TRBV3-1 (or the pseudogene TRBV3-2) and TRBJ2-2; D remains ambiguous. Trimming left V 1 base short and J 4 bases short, with 7 bases between. Germline values: CDR1 LGHDT, CDR2 YNNKEL (reference sequence). This CDR3 contains 14 residues.

The CDR3 spells CASSQGAARRETQYF. The CDR3 coding sequence is TGTGCCAGCAGCCAAGGCGCTGCAAGGAGAGAGACCCAGTACTTC. The chain joins TRBV3-1 (or the pseudogene TRBV3-2) to TRBJ2-5; D is undetermined. Germline assignment: CDR1 LGHDT and CDR2 YNNKEL (reference sequence). V was shortened by 1 base and J by 4 bases, with 13 bases between the two germline ends. The CDR3 has 15 residues.

This clone was counted a single time. The rearrangement uses TRBV14 and TRBJ2-7; the match to TRBD2 covers 9 bases. The germline V gene encodes CDR1 SGHDN and CDR2 FVKESK. This CDR3 region has 14 residues. The V and J ends lost 4 bases and 7 bases, in that order; junction bases with no gene match: 8. For the CDR3, the DNA is TGTGCCAGCAGCCCGACTTGGACTAGCGATGAGCAGTACTTC. This sequence encodes CASSPTWTSDEQYF.

The sample holds one count of this clone. The rearrangement links TRBV18 to TRBJ2-1; 7 positions match TRBD1. Germline assignment: CDR1 KGHSH and CDR2 LQKENI. The length of the CDR3 is 13 residues. Trimming at V came to 2 bases and at J to 8 bases, leaving 3 bases not matched to a gene. This chain's CDR3 is CASSPTGVYEQFF. The DNA for the CDR3 is TGTGCCAGCTCACCAACAGGGGTGTATGAGCAGTTCTTC.

The chain couples TRBV2 to TRBJ1-1; no definite D call. Trimming cost V 5 bases and J 3 bases, with 7 bases left between them. This CDR3 region has 12 residues. Germline CDR1 reads SNHLY; CDR2 reads FYNNEI. For the CDR3, the DNA is TGTGCCAGCAGTATCACTGACACTGAAGCTTTCTTT. This gives the protein CASSITDTEAFF.

This clone has just one count. Different DNA sequences within this sample yield the same CDR3. The genes are TRBV24-1 and TRBJ1-1, with D maybe TRBD1 (5 bases). This CDR3 has 13 residues. The V gene's germline CDR1 is KGHDR and CDR2 SFDVKD. V lost 3 bases and J 1 base, leaving 5 bases between the germline ends. CDR3 protein: CATSDDRNTEAFF. DNA for the CDR3: TGTGCCACCAGTGATGACAGGAACACTGAAGCTTTCTTT.

The chain employs TRBV9 and TRBJ2-3, with a possible D match to TRBD2 (5 bases). Trimming pared 1 base from V and 4 bases from J, leaving 10 bases between. The CDR3 extends over 14 amino acids. Germline V lookup: CDR1 SGDLS, CDR2 YYNGEE. The CDR3 nucleotides read TGTGCCAGCAGCGTAAGTCCGGGGTCAGATACGCAGTATTTT. Translated, it gives CASSVSPGSDTQYF.

The CDR3 region has the DNA TGTGCCAGCAGTACAAACAGGGCCCAGCCCCAGCATTTT. Its protein is CASSTNRAQPQHF. This chain connects TRBV6-5 to TRBJ1-5, with a possible D match to TRBD1 (6 bases). CDR1 is MNHEY, CDR2 SVGAGI, per germline. The length of the CDR3 is 13 residues. Trimming cost V 5 bases and J 7 bases, with 12 bases left between them.

This clone was observed once. The chain carries TRBV28 and TRBJ2-6, with a tentative D call TRBD1 (6 bases). This CDR3 comprises 15 residues. Deletions cut 6 bases from V and 2 bases from J, with 11 bases between. Germline V gene data show CDR1 as MDHEN and CDR2 as SYDVKM. The CDR3 sequence is CASSSTGTGANVLTF. The CDR3 coding sequence is TGTGCCAGCAGCTCAACAGGGACTGGGGCCAACGTCCTGACTTTC.

The chain has TRBV6-5 and TRBJ2-7; tentative D call: TRBD1 (5 bases). The germline V gene encodes CDR1 MNHEY and CDR2 SVGAGI. This CDR3 contains 12 residues. V dropped 8 bases and J dropped 2 bases, with 10 bases sitting between them. Here the CDR3 reads CASGDRPYEQYF. CDR3 in DNA: TGTGCCAGCGGAGACAGACCCTACGAGCAGTACTTC.

The chain joins TRBV28 to TRBJ1-5; no reliable D call. CDR1 MDHEN and CDR2 SYDVKM come from the germline V gene. Trimming shortened V by 6 bases and J by 0 bases, and 9 bases separated the two germline ends. The CDR3 spans 14 residues. The CDR3: CASSHSYSNQPQHF. CDR3 nucleotides: TGTGCCAGCAGCCACAGCTATAGCAATCAGCCCCAGCATTTT.

This chain connects TRBV11-1 to TRBJ2-1; TRBD2 is a possible D gene (5 bases). CDR3 size: 15 residues. Germline CDR1 reads SGHAT; CDR2 reads FQDESV (reference sequence). Deletions cut 1 base from V and 4 bases from J, with 11 bases between. This chain's CDR3 is CASSLDYGGYNEQFF. Here the CDR3 DNA reads TGTGCCAGCAGCTTAGATTACGGAGGATACAATGAGCAGTTCTTC.

V is TRBV6-2 or TRBV6-3 and J is TRBJ2-5; the D gene could be TRBD1 or TRBD2 (5 bases each). From germline, CDR1 is MNHEY and CDR2 SVGEGT. Deletions cut 4 bases from V and 7 bases from J, with 22 bases between. This CDR3 has 16 residues. The CDR3 loop reads CASSLGDHLRLLTQYF. The CDR3 nucleotides are TGTGCCAGCAGTTTGGGGGACCACCTCCGATTGTTGACCCAGTACTTC.

This rearrangement joins TRBV15 to TRBJ2-1, with 11 bases fitting TRBD1. J gave up 15 bases and V 0 bases, and 13 bases lay outside the gene matches. The CDR3 totals 16 residues. Germline V gives CDR1 LNHNV, CDR2 YYDKDF (reference sequence). CDR3 bases: TGTGCCACCAGCAGAGATTTGGGGACAGGGGGGAAAATAAGGTTCTTC. It encodes CATSRDLGTGGKIRFF.

V and J are TRBV3-1 (or the pseudogene TRBV3-2) and TRBJ1-3, with no clear D. The V gene lost 4 bases and the J gene lost 5 bases, with 9 bases spanning the gap. CDR1 LGHDT and CDR2 YNNKEL come from the germline V gene (reference sequence). The CDR3 length is 13 residues. The CDR3 reads CASSRTERNTIYF. The DNA of the CDR3 is TGTGCCAGCAGCCGAACGGAAAGAAACACCATATATTTT.

The chain is built from TRBV3-1 (or the pseudogene TRBV3-2) and TRBJ1-4, with 9 bases fitting TRBD1. CDR3 length: 13 amino acids. V was clipped by 8 bases and J by 8 bases; unmatched bases: 6. The germline CDR1 and CDR2 sequences are LGHDT and YNNKEL (reference sequence). CDR3: CASRGQGPEKLFF. In DNA form, the CDR3 reads TGTGCCAGCCGGGGACAGGGCCCCGAAAAACTGTTTTTT.

The chain combines TRBV4-2 with TRBJ1-3, with 7 nucleotides matching TRBD1. With V trimmed by 4 bases and J by 4 bases, 10 bases remained unmatched. CDR1 is LGHNA, CDR2 YNFKEQ, per germline. This CDR3 contains 16 residues. CDR3 in amino acids: CASSRPGQDLGNTIYF. In DNA, the CDR3 is TGTGCCAGCAGCCGGCCCGGACAGGACCTAGGAAACACCATATATTTT.

The chain is built from TRBV7-2 and TRBJ2-3; D is uncertain. Germline CDR1 is SGHTA and CDR2 is FQGNSA. The CDR3 contains 14 residues. Trimming pared 6 bases from V and 2 bases from J, leaving 12 bases between. In DNA, the CDR3 is TGTGCCAGCAGTCCCGGTTCCCTCACAGATACGCAGTATTTT. It yields the protein CASSPGSLTDTQYF.

This chain links TRBV28 with TRBJ1-5; a possible D gene is TRBD1 (6 bases). V lost 2 bases, J lost 2 bases, and 10 bases lay in between. The CDR3 spans 15 residues. Germline V gene sequence: CDR1 MDHEN, CDR2 SYDVKM. CDR3 protein: CASSLQSGGNQPQHF. In DNA form, the CDR3 reads TGTGCCAGCAGTTTACAATCAGGGGGCAATCAGCCCCAGCATTTT.

The chain carries TRBV5-1 and TRBJ2-3; D is ambiguous. Per germline, CDR1 SGHRS and CDR2 YFSETQ. Trimming pared 5 bases from V and 4 bases from J, leaving 8 bases between. This CDR3 region has 12 residues. The CDR3 loop reads CASRDAADTQYF. The CDR3 DNA reads TGCGCCAGCAGGGACGCTGCAGATACGCAGTATTTT.

The J gene is TRBJ2-1, the V gene TRBV12-3 or TRBV12-4; TRBD2 is a possible D gene (5 bases). The CDR3 is 12 amino acids. V lost 6 bases to trimming and J lost 9 bases, with 12 bases between them. In DNA, the CDR3 is TGTGCCAGCAGGAACCCCCGGGGTGAGCAGTTCTTC. Its translation is CASRNPRGEQFF.

This chain connects TRBV28 to TRBJ2-1; 11 bases align to TRBD2. Losses at the gene ends were 1 base for V and 10 bases for J; bases not matched to a gene: 6. Germline values: CDR1 MDHEN, CDR2 SYDVKM. The CDR3 has 15 amino acids. The DNA for the CDR3 is TGTGCCAGCAGTTTATCACTAGCGGGGGTAAAAGAGCAGTTCTTC. As protein: CASSLSLAGVKEQFF.

This rearrangement joins TRBV5-6 to TRBJ1-4, with a tentative D call TRBD1 (6 bases). CDR1 is SGHDT and CDR2 is YYEEEE in the germline V gene. Trimming removed 1 base at V and 8 bases at J, with 12 bases between. CDR3 length: 14 amino acids. The chain's CDR3 is CASSLQGLGEKLFF. The DNA for the CDR3 is TGTGCCAGCAGCTTGCAGGGGCTGGGGGAAAAACTGTTTTTT.

CDR3 sequence (DNA): TGTGCCAGCAGCTTGCTCAATCCCTCTGGAAACACCATATATTTT. As protein: CASSLLNPSGNTIYF. The chain is built from TRBV5-6 and TRBJ1-3; D gene unclear. V was shortened by 1 base and J by 0 bases, with 8 bases between the two germline ends. This CDR3 spans 15 amino acids. Per germline, CDR1 SGHDT and CDR2 YYEEEE.